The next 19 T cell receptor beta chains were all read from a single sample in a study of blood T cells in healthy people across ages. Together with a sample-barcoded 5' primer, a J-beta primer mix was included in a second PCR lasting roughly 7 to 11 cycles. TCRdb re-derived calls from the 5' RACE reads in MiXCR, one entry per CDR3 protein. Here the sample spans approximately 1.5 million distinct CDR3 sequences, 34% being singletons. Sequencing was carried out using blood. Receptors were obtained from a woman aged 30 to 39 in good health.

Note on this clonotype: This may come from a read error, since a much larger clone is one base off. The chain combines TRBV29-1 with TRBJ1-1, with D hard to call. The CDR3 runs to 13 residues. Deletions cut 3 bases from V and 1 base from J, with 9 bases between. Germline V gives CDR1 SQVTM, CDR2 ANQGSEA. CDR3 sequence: CSVDPDPNTEAFF. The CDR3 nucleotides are TGCAGCGTTGACCCAGATCCGAACACTGAAGCTTTCTTT.

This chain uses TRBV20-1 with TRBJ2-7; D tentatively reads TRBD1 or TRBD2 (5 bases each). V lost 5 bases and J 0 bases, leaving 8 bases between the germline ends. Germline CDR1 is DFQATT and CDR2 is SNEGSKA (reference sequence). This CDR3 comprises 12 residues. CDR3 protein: CSAWGPSYEQYF. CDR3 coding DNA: TGCAGTGCTTGGGGACCCTCCTACGAGCAGTACTTC.

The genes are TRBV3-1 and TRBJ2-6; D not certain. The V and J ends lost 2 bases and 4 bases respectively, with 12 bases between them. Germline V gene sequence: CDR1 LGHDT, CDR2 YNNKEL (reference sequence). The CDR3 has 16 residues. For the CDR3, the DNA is TGTGCCAGCAGCCAATGGACGGCTTTGGGGGCCAACGTCCTGACTTTC. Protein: CASSQWTALGANVLTF.

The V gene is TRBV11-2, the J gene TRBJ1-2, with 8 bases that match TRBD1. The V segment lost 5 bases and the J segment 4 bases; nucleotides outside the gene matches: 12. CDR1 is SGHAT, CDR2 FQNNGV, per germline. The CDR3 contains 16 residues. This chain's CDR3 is CASSPHGGTGIYGYTF. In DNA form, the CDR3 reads TGTGCCAGCAGCCCGCATGGGGGGACAGGCATCTATGGCTACACCTTC. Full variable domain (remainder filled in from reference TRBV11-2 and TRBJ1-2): EAGVAQSPRYKIIEKRQSVAFWCNPISGHATLYWYQQILGQGPKLLIQFQNNGVVDDSQLPKDRFSAERLKGVDSTLKIQPAKLEDSAVYLCASSPHGGTGIYGYTFGSGTRLTVV.

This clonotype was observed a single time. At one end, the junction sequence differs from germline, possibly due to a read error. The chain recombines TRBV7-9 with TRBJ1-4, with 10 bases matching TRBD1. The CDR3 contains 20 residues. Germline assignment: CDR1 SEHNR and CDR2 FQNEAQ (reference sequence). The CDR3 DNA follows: TGTGCCAGCCAAGCAACCCCGGGACAGGGGATAGTGGCAACTAATGAAAAACCGTTTTTT. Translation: CASQATPGQGIVATNEKPFF.

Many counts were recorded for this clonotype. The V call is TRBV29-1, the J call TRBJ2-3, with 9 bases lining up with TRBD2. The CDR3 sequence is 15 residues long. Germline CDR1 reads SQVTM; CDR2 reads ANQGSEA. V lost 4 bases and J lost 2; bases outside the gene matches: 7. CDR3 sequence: CSVAGLAGHTDTQYF. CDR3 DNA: TGCAGCGTTGCCGGCCTAGCGGGACACACAGATACGCAGTATTTT.

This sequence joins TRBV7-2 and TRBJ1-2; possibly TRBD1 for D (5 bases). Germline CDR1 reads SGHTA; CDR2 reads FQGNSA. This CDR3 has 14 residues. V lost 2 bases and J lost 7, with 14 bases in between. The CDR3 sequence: CASSLSNRGSGYTF. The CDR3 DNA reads TGTGCCAGCAGCTTATCAAATAGGGGTAGTGGCTACACCTTC.

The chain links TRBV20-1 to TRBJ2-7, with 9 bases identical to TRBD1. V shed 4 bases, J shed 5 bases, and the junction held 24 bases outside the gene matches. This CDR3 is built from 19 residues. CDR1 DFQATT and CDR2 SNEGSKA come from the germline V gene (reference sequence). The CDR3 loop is CSATTQTGGPPGVGHEQYF. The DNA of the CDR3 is TGCAGTGCTACAACCCAGACAGGGGGACCCCCGGGAGTTGGCCACGAGCAGTACTTC.

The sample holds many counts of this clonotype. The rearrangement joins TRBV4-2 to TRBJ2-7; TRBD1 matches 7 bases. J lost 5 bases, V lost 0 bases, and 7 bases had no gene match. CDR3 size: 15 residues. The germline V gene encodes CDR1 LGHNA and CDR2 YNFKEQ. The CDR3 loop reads CASSQELTGLHEQYF. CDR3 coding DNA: TGTGCCAGCAGCCAAGAACTGACAGGGCTACACGAGCAGTACTTC.

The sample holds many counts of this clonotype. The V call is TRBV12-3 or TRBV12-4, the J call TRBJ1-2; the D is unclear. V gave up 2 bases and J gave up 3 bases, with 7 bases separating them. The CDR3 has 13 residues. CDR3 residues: CASSLSSDYGYTF. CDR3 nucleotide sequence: TGTGCCAGCAGTTTATCTTCGGACTATGGCTACACCTTC.

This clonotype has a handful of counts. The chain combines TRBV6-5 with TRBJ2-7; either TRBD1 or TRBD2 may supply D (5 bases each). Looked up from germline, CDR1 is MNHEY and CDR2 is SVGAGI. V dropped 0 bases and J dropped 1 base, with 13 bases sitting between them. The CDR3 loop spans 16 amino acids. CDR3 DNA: TGTGCCAGCAGTTACTCCCCGGGACGCCGGTCCTACGAGCAGTACTTC. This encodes CASSYSPGRRSYEQYF.

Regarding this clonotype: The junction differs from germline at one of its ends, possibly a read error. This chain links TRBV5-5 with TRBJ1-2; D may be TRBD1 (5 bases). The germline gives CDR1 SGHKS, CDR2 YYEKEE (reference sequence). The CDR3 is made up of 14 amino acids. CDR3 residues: CAGSFTEGLYGYTF. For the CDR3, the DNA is TGTGCCGGCAGCTTCACTGAGGGACTCTATGGCTACACCTTC. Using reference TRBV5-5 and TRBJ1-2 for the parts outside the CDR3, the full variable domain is DAGVTQSPTHLIKTRGQQVTLRCSPISGHKSVSWYQQVLGQGPQFIFQYYEKEERGRGNFPDRFSARQFPNYSSELNVNALLLGDSALYLCAGSFTEGLYGYTFGSGTRLTVV.

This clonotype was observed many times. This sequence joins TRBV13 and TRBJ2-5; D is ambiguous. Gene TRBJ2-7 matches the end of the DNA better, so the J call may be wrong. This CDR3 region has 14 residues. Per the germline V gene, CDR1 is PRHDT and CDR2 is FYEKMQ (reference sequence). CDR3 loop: CASSLGLVGYEQYF. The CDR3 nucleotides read TGTGCCAGCAGCTTAGGCCTTGTCGGGTACGAGCAGTACTTC.

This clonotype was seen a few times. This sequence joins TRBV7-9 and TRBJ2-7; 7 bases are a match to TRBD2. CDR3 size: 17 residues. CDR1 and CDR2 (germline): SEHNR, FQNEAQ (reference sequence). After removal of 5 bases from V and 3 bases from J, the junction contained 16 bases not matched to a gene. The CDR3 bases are TGTGCCAGCAGCCCTTCGGGGGGTAGCGGTTCAAACTACGAGCAGTACTTC. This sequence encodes CASSPSGGSGSNYEQYF.

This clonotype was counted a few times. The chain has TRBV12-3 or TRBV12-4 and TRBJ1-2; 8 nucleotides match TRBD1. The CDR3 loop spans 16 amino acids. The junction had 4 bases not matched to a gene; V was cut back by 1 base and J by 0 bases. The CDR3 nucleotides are TGTGCCAGCAGTTTAGGGGACAGGTTGACTAACTATGGCTACACCTTC. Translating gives CASSLGDRLTNYGYTF.

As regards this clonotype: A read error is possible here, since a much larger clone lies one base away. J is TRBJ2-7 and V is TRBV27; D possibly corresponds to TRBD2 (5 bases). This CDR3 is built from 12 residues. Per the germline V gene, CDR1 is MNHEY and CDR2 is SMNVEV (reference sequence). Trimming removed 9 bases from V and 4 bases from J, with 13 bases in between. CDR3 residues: CAREVVGYEQYF. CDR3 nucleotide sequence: TGTGCCAGGGAGGTAGTCGGGTACGAGCAGTACTTC.

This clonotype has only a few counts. The CDR3 nucleotides read TGTGCCAGCAGTTTAAAGGGTACCACTGTCACTGAAGCTTTCTTT. Amino acids: CASSLKGTTVTEAFF. V gene TRBV28 combines with J gene TRBJ1-1; D is uncertain. Per the germline V gene, CDR1 is MDHEN and CDR2 is SYDVKM. V lost 2 bases and J lost 4, with 14 bases in between. There are 15 residues in the CDR3.

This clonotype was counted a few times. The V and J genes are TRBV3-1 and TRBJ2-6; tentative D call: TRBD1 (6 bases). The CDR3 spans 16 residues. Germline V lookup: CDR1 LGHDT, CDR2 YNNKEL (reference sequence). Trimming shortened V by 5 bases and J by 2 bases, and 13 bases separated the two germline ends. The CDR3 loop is CASSTKSGAGANVLTF. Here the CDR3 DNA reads TGTGCCAGCAGCACCAAGTCAGGGGCTGGGGCCAACGTCCTGACTTTC.

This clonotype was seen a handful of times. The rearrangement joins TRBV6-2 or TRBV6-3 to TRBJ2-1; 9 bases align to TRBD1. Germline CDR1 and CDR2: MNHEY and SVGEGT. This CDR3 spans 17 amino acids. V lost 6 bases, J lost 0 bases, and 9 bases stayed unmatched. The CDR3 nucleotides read TGTGCCAGCAGCCCGACAGGGGGTATGAGCTCCTACAATGAGCAGTTCTTC. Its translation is CASSPTGGMSSYNEQFF.